The rows below give T cell receptor beta chains drawn from one sample of a study of cytomegalovirus exposure and HLA in healthy donors. The assay was immunoSEQ multiplex PCR, and TCRdb's table has in-frame clones only and misses some. Altogether 200,000 to 250,000 clones are present, approximately 80% being singletons, with the ten largest covering 2.9%. Sequencing input: PBMCs. The receptors were gathered from a man aged 25 to 40 in good health and CMV-seronegative. Both conserved end residues are part of each CDR3. Fields, in order: J gene, V gene, clone size, D gene, CDR3 DNA, CDR3 protein. D genes are given only for firm matches. Some rows have no size entry. The others give once, few or many, or a class for an expanded clone.

TRBJ1-4	TRBV7-2	NA	TRBD1	TGTGCCAGCAGCTTAGGAAAGACAGGGGCAGGTGAAAAACTGTTTTTT	CASSLGKTGAGEKLFF
TRBJ1-4	TRBV10-3	NA	NA	TGTGCCATCAGTGAGTCGTCACTCCCTAATGAAAAACTGTTTTTT	CAISESSLPNEKLFF
TRBJ2-7	TRBV7-9	NA	NA	TGTGCCAGCAGCTTATTTTCACCTAAGTACGAGCAGTACTTC	CASSLFSPKYEQYF
TRBJ1-1	TRBV4-2	NA	TRBD1	TGTGCCAGCAGCCAACAGCAGGGGGCGACTGAAGCTTTCTTT	CASSQQQGATEAFF
TRBJ1-1	TRBV10-1	NA	NA	TGCGCCAGCAGTGTGACCCCGGGATGGTTCACTGAAGCTTTCTTT	CASSVTPGWFTEAFF
TRBJ2-6	TRBV19	NA	NA	TGTGCCAGTAGTTCCTTCTTCTCTGGGGCCAACGTCCTGACTTTC	CASSSFFSGANVLTF
TRBJ2-1	TRBV5-1	NA	NA	TGCGCCAGCAGCTTGGCCGCGACAAAATCCTACAATGAGCAGTTCTTC	CASSLAATKSYNEQFF
TRBJ1-1	TRBV5-1	NA	NA	TGCGCCAGCAGCTTGGCGATGGGGCCTGCTTGGGAAGCTTTCTTT	CASSLAMGPAWEAFF
TRBJ1-3	TRBV9	NA	NA	TGTGCCAGCAGCGTACAGGGGATAAACACCATATATTTT	CASSVQGINTIYF
TRBJ1-1	TRBV7-9	once	TRBD1	TGTGCCAGCAGCGTGGGACAGGAGAACACTGAAGCTTTCTTT	CASSVGQENTEAFF
TRBJ2-5	TRBV5-1	NA	NA	TGCGCCAGCAGCTTCCGAGGGATTGGGGAGACCCAGCACTTC	CASSFRGIGETQHF
TRBJ1-2	TRBV27	NA	TRBD1	TGTGCCAGCAGTTTTATCGCCACAGGGGGCCCGTACATATCTGGCTACACCTTC	CASSFIATGGPYISGYTF
TRBJ1-3	TRBV14	NA	NA	TGTGCCAGCAGCAATCTTGACGGGGTCTCTGGAAACACCATATATTTT	CASSNLDGVSGNTIYF
TRBJ2-1	TRBV7-8	few	TRBD2	TGTGCCAGCAGCATACCGGGACTAGCTACCTACAATGAGCAGTTCTTC	CASSIPGLATYNEQFF
TRBJ2-3	TRBV21-1	NA	NA	TGTGCCAGCAGCAAAGCTGGGAGACAGGGGGGGAACACAGATACGCAGTATTTT	CASSKAGRQGGNTDTQYF
TRBJ2-5	TRBV21-1	NA	NA	TGTGCCAGCAGCAAAGCGCGAGGTTGGGCAGGGGGCAAGGAGACCCAGTACTTC	CASSKARGWAGGKETQYF
TRBJ2-7	TRBV27	NA	NA	TGTGCCAGCAGTTTCCGGACAGAGTCCTACGAGCAGTACTTC	CASSFRTESYEQYF
TRBJ1-3	TRBV15	once	NA	TGTGCCACCAGCAGAGACCCGACACCGGGAAACACCATATATTTT	CATSRDPTPGNTIYF
TRBJ2-6	TRBV6-1	NA	NA	TGTGCCAGCTCGGGTTCTTCTGGGGCCAGCGTCCTGACTTTC	CASSGSSGASVLTF
TRBJ2-2	TRBV6-6	NA	NA	TGTGCCAGCAGTTACTCGCCCCCCAGGAACACCGGGGAGCTGTTTTTT	CASSYSPPRNTGELFF
TRBJ2-3	TRBV28	NA	TRBD1	TGTGCCAGCAGCACAGACAGGGACACAGATACGCAGTATTTT	CASSTDRDTDTQYF
TRBJ1-2	TRBV7-2	NA	NA	TGTGCCAGCAGGGAAGGTAACAGGAACTATGGCTACACCTTC	CASREGNRNYGYTF
TRBJ2-5	TRBV28	NA	TRBD2	TGTGCCAGCAATAGACTAGCTCAAGAGACCCAGTACTTC	CASNRLAQETQYF
TRBJ1-1	TRBV2	once	NA	TGTGCCAGCAGACCCGGGGGAGGCACTGAAGCTTTCTTT	CASRPGGGTEAFF
TRBJ1-5	TRBV7-2	NA	NA	TGTGCCAGCAGCCGGTCGGCTGAGGGTAGTCCACCCCAGCATTTT	CASSRSAEGSPPQHF
TRBJ2-4	TRBV4-3	NA	NA	TGCGCCAGCAGCCAAGATACAGGAAACATTCAGTACTTC	CASSQDTGNIQYF
TRBJ2-3	TRBV5-1	NA	TRBD2	TGCGCCAGCACAAGCGGGGGGGAGGTCACAGATACGCAGTATTTT	CASTSGGEVTDTQYF
TRBJ1-3	TRBV7-9	NA	NA	TGTGCCCTATCAGGGAAATCTGGAAACACCATATATTTT	CALSGKSGNTIYF
TRBJ1-1	TRBV27	few	TRBD1	TGTGCCAGCAATCCCCGGACAGGGGGCTGGACTGAAGCTTTCTTT	CASNPRTGGWTEAFF
TRBJ1-2	TRBV9	NA	TRBD1	TGTGCCAGCAGCGGACGTCACAGGGGCTATGGCTACACCTTC	CASSGRHRGYGYTF
TRBJ2-7	TRBV21-1	NA	NA	TGTGCCAGCCCCGGGGGGGCAGGGGCCTCCTACGAGCAGTACTTC	CASPGGAGASYEQYF
TRBJ2-2	TRBV6-4	once	TRBD2	TGTGCCAGCAAGCTACTAGCGGGGGCCGACACCGGGGAGCTGTTTTTT	CASKLLAGADTGELFF
TRBJ2-5	TRBV7-2	once	NA	TGTGCCAGCAGCTTAGAGACCCTAGGCTCGGAGCAGTACTTC	CASSLETLGSEQYF
TRBJ2-1	TRBV5-5	NA	NA	TGTGCCAGCAGCTTCCGGGTTGGCCCTACTCCTGGTGAGCAGTTCTTC	CASSFRVGPTPGEQFF
TRBJ2-3	TRBV7-9	NA	TRBD1	TGTGCCAGCAGCTTAGTCGGTCGGGGACAGGGGGGCCCAGATACGCAGTATTTT	CASSLVGRGQGGPDTQYF
TRBJ1-5	TRBV18	once	NA	TGTGCCAGCTCAACCACGACGGGGAGCAATCAGCCCCAGCATTTT	CASSTTTGSNQPQHF
TRBJ1-1	TRBV27	NA	NA	TGTGCCAGCAGGGGGGGGACATGGTACCAAGACACTGAAGCTTTCTTT	CASRGGTWYQDTEAFF
TRBJ2-3	TRBV9	NA	TRBD2	TGTGCCAGCAGCTTAGGGACGGGTGGGGGGGTGGATACGCAGTATTTT	CASSLGTGGGVDTQYF
TRBJ2-7	TRBV7-6	once	TRBD2	TGTGCCAGCAGCTCCCGATCAACTAGCGGGGGGGTCTACGAGCAGTACTTC	CASSSRSTSGGVYEQYF
TRBJ2-2	TRBV6-1	NA	NA	TGTGCCAGCAGTGAACTAAGGAACACCGGGGAGCTGTTTTTT	CASSELRNTGELFF
TRBJ1-5	TRBV4-3	NA	TRBD1	TGCGCCAGCAGCCAGGGGACAGGGAGGAATCAGCCCCAGCATTTT	CASSQGTGRNQPQHF
TRBJ2-1	TRBV7-9	once	NA	TGTGCCAGCAGCACGACCAGGGGCCCCCGACCAAAGCAGTTCTTC	CASSTTRGPRPKQFF